Listed here is a single TCR beta chain. Antigen specificity is unknown. Genes and germline come from the mouse. In the same sample, other DNA sequences code for this CDR3. The data belong to a study of CD8+ T cells in alopecia areata. Looking at the study overall: The graft donors were roughly 6-13-month-old C3H/HeJ mice with spontaneous alopecia, and their skin went to approximately 7-10-week-old female C3H/HeJ mice. The study, taken as a whole, reports: Scalp sample sequencing also detects resident alphabeta T cells of normal skin. Against the mouse data, patients shared TCRs less clearly, possibly for HLA reasons. Lesional scalp, especially alopecia totalis/universalis, showed higher clonality than normal scalp.

RNA extraction was followed by reverse transcription into cDNA, which acted as the sequencing template. Sequencing was performed with immunoSEQ multiplex PCR; in TCRdb, only in-frame clones are kept and a portion is missing. The sample shows 200,000 to 300,000 clones, no singletons; the ten largest hold 0.9% to 1.5%. The pooled cutaneous lymph node cells were sorted using several markers (CD4, CD8alpha, NKG2D, NKG2ACE and others). The sample taken for sequencing was CD4+ T cells sorted from a lymph node. The TCR originated in a C3H/HeJ mouse with alopecia areata. The mouse strain carries the MHC haplotype H2-k.

The CDR3 sequence: CASSDRQGAETLYF. CDR3 DNA (partial): TGTGCCAGCAGTGATCGACAGGGTGCAGAA. The chain couples TRBV13-1 to TRBJ2-3; D might be TRBD1 (6 bases). The read falls 4 residues short of the CDR3 end, and the missing part is taken from the germline J gene. This CDR3 contains 14 residues. Looked up from germline, CDR1 is NSHNY and CDR2 is SYGAGN. Deletions cut 1 base from V and 1 base from J, with 7 bases between.